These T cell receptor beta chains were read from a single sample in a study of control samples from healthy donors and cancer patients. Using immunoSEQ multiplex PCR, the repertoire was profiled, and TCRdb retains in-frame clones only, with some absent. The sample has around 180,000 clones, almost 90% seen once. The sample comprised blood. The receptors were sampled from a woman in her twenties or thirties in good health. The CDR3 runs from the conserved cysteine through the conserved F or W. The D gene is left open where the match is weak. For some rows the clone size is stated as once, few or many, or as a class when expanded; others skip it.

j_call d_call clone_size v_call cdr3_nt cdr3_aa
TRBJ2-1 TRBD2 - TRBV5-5 TGTGCCAGCAGCTTGGCGGGAGGCGTGTACAATGAGCAGTTCTTC CASSLAGGVYNEQFF
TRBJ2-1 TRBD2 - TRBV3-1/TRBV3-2 TGTGCCAGCAGCCAAGCTAGCGGGGGCTCCAATGAGCAGTTCTTC CASSQASGGSNEQFF
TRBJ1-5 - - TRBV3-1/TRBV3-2 TGTGCCAGCAGCCCAGGTCAAATCCTCAGGGAAAGGGCCCAGCCCCAGCATTTT CASSPGQILRERAQPQHF
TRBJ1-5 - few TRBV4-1 TGCGCCAGCAGCCAAGTGACAGAATCTCAGCCCCAGCATTTT CASSQVTESQPQHF
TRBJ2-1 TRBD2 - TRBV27 TGTGCCAGCACCCGCCGCGGGACTAGCTACAATGAGCAGTTCTTC CASTRRGTSYNEQFF
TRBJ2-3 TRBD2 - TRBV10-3 TGTGCCATCAGTCCCGGGACTAGCGGGGGCACAGATACGCAGTATTTT CAISPGTSGGTDTQYF
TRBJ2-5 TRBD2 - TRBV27 TGTGCCAGCAGTGCTAGACTAGCGGGAGTTGGAGAGACCCAGTACTTC CASSARLAGVGETQYF
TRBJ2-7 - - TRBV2 TGTGCCAGCAGTGAAGCGGAAGCGCATCTACAATTC CASSEAEAHLQF
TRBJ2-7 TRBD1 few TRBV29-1 TGCAGCGCAAATACAGGGGGCGACGAGCAGTACTTC CSANTGGDEQYF
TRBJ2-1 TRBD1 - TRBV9 TGTGCCAGCAGTGGACAGGGGACCCATGAGCAGTTCTTC CASSGQGTHEQFF
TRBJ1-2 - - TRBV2 TGTGCCAGCAGCCCGATCAGGACACACGGCTACACCTTC CASSPIRTHGYTF
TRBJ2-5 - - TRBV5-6 TGTGCCAGCAGCTGGGGGGGCGAGACCCAGTACTTC CASSWGGETQYF
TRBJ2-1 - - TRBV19 TGTGCCAGTAGTATTGGACTACAGTACAATGAGCAGTTCTTC CASSIGLQYNEQFF
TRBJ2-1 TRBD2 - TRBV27 TGTGCCAGCAGTAAACGCCTAGCGGGAGTCTACCATGAGCAGTTCTTC CASSKRLAGVYHEQFF
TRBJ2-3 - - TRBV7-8 TGTGCCAGCAGACCTCACAGTGCAGATACGCAGTATTTT CASRPHSADTQYF
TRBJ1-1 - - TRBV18 TGTGCCAGCTCACCCGGCCGGGCCAGAGACACTGAAGCTTTCTTT CASSPGRARDTEAFF
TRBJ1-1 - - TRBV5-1 TGCGCCAGCAGCTTTCAACAGAACACTGAAGCTTTCTTT CASSFQQNTEAFF
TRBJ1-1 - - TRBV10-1 TGCGCCAGCAGTGACATGGGGCTCGAAACTGAAGCTTTCTTT CASSDMGLETEAFF
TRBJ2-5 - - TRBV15 TGTGCCACCAGCATAAACCAAGAGACCCAGTACTTC CATSINQETQYF
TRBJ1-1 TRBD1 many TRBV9 TGTGCCAGCAGCGCCCGAGGACAGGGGAACACTGAAGCTTTCTTT CASSARGQGNTEAFF
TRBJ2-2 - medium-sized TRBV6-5 TGTGCCAGCAGTTATCAGGAGACCGGGGAGCTGTTTTTT CASSYQETGELFF
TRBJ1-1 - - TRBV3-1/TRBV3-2 TGTGCCAGCAGCCAGGCAGGCATGAACACTGAAGCTTTCTTT CASSQAGMNTEAFF
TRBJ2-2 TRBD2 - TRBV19 TGTGCCAGTAGTATTCCTAGCGGGACTACGAACACCGGGGAGCTGTTTTTT CASSIPSGTTNTGELFF
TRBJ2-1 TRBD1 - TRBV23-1 TGCGCCAGCAACCCACCCCCACAGGGGGCGATTGGCAATGAGCAGTTCTTC CASNPPPQGAIGNEQFF
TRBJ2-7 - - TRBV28 TGTGCCAGCAGCGGGGGGCAATCCTACGAGCAGTACTTC CASSGGQSYEQYF
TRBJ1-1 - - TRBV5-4 TGTGCCAGCAGGGCAGGGTTTGGCACTGAAGCTTTCTTT CASRAGFGTEAFF
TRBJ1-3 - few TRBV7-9 TGTGCCAGCAGCTTAGGCTGGGCAAACACCATATATTTT CASSLGWANTIYF
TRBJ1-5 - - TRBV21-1 TGTGCCAGCAGCAAAGCACAGACAGGGCCCTACAATCAGCCCCAGCATTTT CASSKAQTGPYNQPQHF
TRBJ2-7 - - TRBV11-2 TGTGCCAGCAGCTTAGACGCGGACACCTCCTACTACGAGCAGTACTTC CASSLDADTSYYEQYF
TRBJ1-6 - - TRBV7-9 TGTGCCAGCAGCTTAGACGGCAGGGGCAATTCACCCCTCCACTTT CASSLDGRGNSPLHF
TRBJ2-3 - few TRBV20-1 TGCAGTGCTAGTCAAAAAGGCACAGATACGCAGTATTTT CSASQKGTDTQYF
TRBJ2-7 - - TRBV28 TGTGCCAGCAGTTTTGTCGCCGAGCAGTACTTC CASSFVAEQYF
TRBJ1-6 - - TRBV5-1 TGCGCCAGCAGCTTGGGGGACGGTAATTCACCCCTCCACTTT CASSLGDGNSPLHF
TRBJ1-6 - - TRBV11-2 TGTGCCAGCAGCCTACGTCGGGGGGGATCACCCCTCCACTTT CASSLRRGGSPLHF
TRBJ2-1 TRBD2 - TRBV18 TGTGCCAGCTCACCACGTGTCCTAGCGGGGGAGTCAGGGAATGAGCAGTTCTTC CASSPRVLAGESGNEQFF
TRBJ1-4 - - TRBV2 TGTGCCAGCAGAGTGATGGGAGGCAGACTGTTTTTT CASRVMGGRLFF
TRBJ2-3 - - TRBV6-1 TGTGCCAGCAGTGAATTGACCAACCCTGTGGATACGCAGTATTTT CASSELTNPVDTQYF
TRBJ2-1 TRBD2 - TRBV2 TGTGCCAGCAGTGAAGCGACGGGAGGGCCCTGGAATGAGCAGTTCTTC CASSEATGGPWNEQFF